What follows are 11 T cell receptor beta chains derived from one specimen sequenced in a study of TIL therapy for anti-PD-1-resistant metastatic lung cancer. The libraries were made with immunoSEQ v3. The repertoire was sequenced with immunoSEQ multiplex PCR; TCRdb's copy has only in-frame clones and lacks some. The table shows roughly 60,000 clones, with more than 75% occurring only once. Time point denoted: pre-treatment sample, taken before nivolumab and TIL therapy. The sample was blood, taken at baseline. These receptors were obtained from a person aged 25 to 80 with non-small cell lung cancer.

This sequence joins TRBV28 and TRBJ2-1; TRBD2 aligns across 9 bases. This CDR3 has 20 amino acids. With V trimmed by 3 bases and J by 12 bases, 27 bases remained unmatched. Germline V CDR1 and CDR2: MDHEN, SYDVKM. CDR3 coding DNA: TGTGCCAGCAGTTTCAGACCAGGGGATGTCGCGGGAGGGTTAATTATCGGGCAGTTCTTC. It codes for CASSFRPGDVAGGLIIGQFF.

The gene calls are TRBV5-5 and TRBJ2-4, with a possible D match to TRBD2 (6 bases). This CDR3 is 16 amino acids long. V lost 4 bases to trimming and J lost 1 base, with 15 bases between them. Germline V CDR1 and CDR2: SGHKS, YYEKEE (reference sequence). The CDR3 DNA reads as TGTGCCAGCAGCAGCCCACTAGCTCTCGCCAAAAACATTCAGTACTTC. It specifies CASSSPLALAKNIQYF.

This clone was counted a few times. V is TRBV30 and J is TRBJ1-4, with a weak D call TRBD1 (5 bases). V was cut by 0 bases and J by 5 bases, with 13 bases left in between. This CDR3 contains 15 residues. The V gene's germline CDR1 is GTSNPN and CDR2 SVGIG (reference sequence). The CDR3 coding sequence is TGTGCCTGGAGTGTTGGGACGTTCTTAAATGAAAAACTGTTTTTT. It yields the protein CAWSVGTFLNEKLFF. The variable domain in full, with the rest retrieved from reference TRBV30 and TRBJ1-4, is SQTIHQWPATLVQPVGSPLSLECTVEGTSNPNLYWYRQAAGRGLQLLFYSVGIGQISSEVPQNLSASRPQDRQFILSSKKLLLSDSGFYLCAWSVGTFLNEKLFFGSGTQLSVL.

The chain links TRBV19 to TRBJ2-5; 11 bases are shared with TRBD2. Germline CDR1 is LNHDA and CDR2 is SQIVND (reference sequence). The CDR3 sequence is 14 residues long. With 8 bases clipped from V and 3 bases from J, the junction kept 5 bases outside the gene matches. The DNA for the CDR3 is TGTGCCAGTTCACTAGCGGGAGTTGAAGAGACCCAGTACTTC. This codes for CASSLAGVEETQYF.

This clone appeared a single time. The V call is TRBV27, the J call TRBJ2-1; D possibly corresponds to TRBD2 (7 bases). The CDR3 contains 15 residues. The V gene's germline CDR1 is MNHEY and CDR2 SMNVEV (reference sequence). V was shortened by 5 bases and J by 5 bases, with 16 bases between the two germline ends. The CDR3 nucleotides read TGTGCCAGCAGTAACCGCGCGGGGGCCGACAATGAGCAGTTCTTC. Encoded protein: CASSNRAGADNEQFF.

The chain joins TRBV5-1 to TRBJ1-2, with unresolved D. V was trimmed by 2 bases and J by 0 bases, leaving 8 bases between them. The V gene's germline CDR1 is SGHRS and CDR2 YFSETQ. This CDR3 spans 14 amino acids. The CDR3 nucleotides are TGCGCCAGCAGCTTATCGTCGGCTAACTATGGCTACACCTTC. Translating it yields CASSLSSANYGYTF.

The CDR3 is CASSFEHAEGGNTIYF. Written as DNA, the CDR3 is TGTGCCAGCAGCTTTGAACATGCGGAGGGGGGAAACACCATATATTTT. The J gene is TRBJ1-3, the V gene TRBV7-8; possible D gene TRBD1, 5 bases. The V and J ends lost 3 bases and 4 bases respectively, with 16 bases between them. Germline CDR1 and CDR2: SGHVS and FQNEAQ. The CDR3 spans 16 residues.

About this clone: Other DNA sequences from this sample encode an identical CDR3 as well. V usage is TRBV5-1 and J usage is TRBJ2-3; D may be TRBD1 or TRBD2 (5 bases each). The V and J ends lost 0 bases and 2 bases respectively, with 7 bases between them. Germline loops: CDR1 SGHRS, CDR2 YFSETQ. The CDR3 totals 14 residues. The CDR3 loop reads CASSLGGATDTQYF. CDR3 nucleotide sequence: TGCGCCAGCAGCTTGGGAGGGGCCACAGATACGCAGTATTTT.

The V call is TRBV7-8, the J call TRBJ1-2; D not resolved. Germline loops: CDR1 SGHVS, CDR2 FQNEAQ. Deletions cut 1 base from V and 0 bases from J, with 12 bases between. This CDR3 has 16 residues. In DNA form, the CDR3 reads TGTGCCAGCAGCTTAGGAAGGAACAGCCCTAACTATGGCTACACCTTC. Protein sequence: CASSLGRNSPNYGYTF.

The CDR3 nucleotides read TGTGCCAGCGTAACAGGGAACTCTGGAAACACCATATATTTT. Amino acid sequence: CASVTGNSGNTIYF. V usage is TRBV28 and J usage is TRBJ1-3, with a weak D call TRBD1 (6 bases). This CDR3 is built from 14 residues. Germline CDR1 MDHEN, CDR2 SYDVKM. V was clipped by 8 bases and J by 0 bases, with 11 bases between them.

This clone turned up a few times. This chain connects TRBV19 to TRBJ2-1; TRBD2 matches at 10 bases. With V trimmed by 5 bases and J by 9 bases, 7 bases remained unmatched. Germline V gives CDR1 LNHDA, CDR2 SQIVND (reference sequence). The CDR3 sequence is 14 residues long. CDR3 DNA: TGTGCCAGTAGTCGAGGGACTAGCGAAGCTGAGCAGTTCTTC. It is translated as CASSRGTSEAEQFF.